Sequencing of this T cell receptor (beta chain) was carried out in a study of blood T cell repertoires in COVID-19. Across the whole study: Both acute and convalescent COVID-19 samples were obtained from the United States, Italy and Spain. T cells, B-cell-depleted T cells, or PBMCs provided the cDNA or gDNA that served as material.

The authors' processing: Estimated nucleated cell counts came from reference gene primer amplification. Clones were read by immunoSEQ multiplex PCR, and TCRdb kept only the in-frame ones, dropping some. V and J calls and clone size follow that table, whereas D and trimming were derived from the DNA. The sample yields 95,000 to 150,000 clones, roughly 86% seen once. The germline V gene has CDR1 MDHEN and CDR2 SYDVKM. The CDR3 totals 13 residues. The J segment lost 1 base and the V segment lost 11 bases, leaving 7 bases of the junction unmatched. The V gene is TRBV28, the J gene TRBJ1-2, with 7 bases fitting TRBD1. The TCR comes from a human donor in a cohort sampled during active COVID-19. The specimen sequenced was peripheral blood. CDR3 amino acids: CALWDSLNYGYTF. In nucleotides, the CDR3 is TGTGCCCTCTGGGACAGCCTTAACTATGGCTACACCTTC.